Below are 13 T cell receptor beta chains sequenced from a single sample in a study of blood T cells in healthy people across ages. Together with a sample-barcoded 5' primer, a J-beta primer mix was included in a second PCR lasting about 7 to 12 cycles. Each CDR3 protein gets one entry after TCRdb re-called the 5' RACE reads with MiXCR. The sample consists of 910,000 or so distinct CDR3 sequences, just over 50% of them appearing once. The sample taken for sequencing was blood. The receptors come from a woman in her sixties in good health.

This clonotype occurred once. Given a much more abundant clone one base away, this may be a read error. In DNA form, the CDR3 reads TGTGCCAGCAGTGGTTCCGAGAGAGGCGAGCAGTACTTC. This codes for CASSGSERGEQYF. J is TRBJ2-7 and V is TRBV6-1; D remains unclear. CDR1 is MNHNS and CDR2 is SASEGT in the germline V gene. Trimming removed 4 bases from V and 6 bases from J, with 13 bases in between. CDR3 length: 13 residues.

The chain employs TRBV7-9 and TRBJ1-2, with 7 bases lining up with TRBD1. This CDR3 is 14 amino acids long. V lost 5 bases, J lost 3 bases, and 6 bases stayed unmatched. Germline V gene lookup returns CDR1 SEHNR and CDR2 FQNEAQ (reference sequence). The CDR3: CASSQKTGDYGYTF. The CDR3 region has the DNA TGTGCCAGCAGCCAGAAAACAGGGGACTATGGCTACACCTTC.

Turning to this clonotype: The junction differs from germline at one of its ends, possibly a read error. The gene calls are TRBV5-1 and TRBJ2-1; D is unresolved. The CDR3 sequence is 14 residues long. Germline assignment: CDR1 SGHRS and CDR2 YFSETQ. In nucleotides, the CDR3 is TGCGCCAGCAGCTTGAGGTCGTCAGAGAATGAACAGTTCTTC. It encodes CASSLRSSENEQFF.

This sequence joins TRBV27 and TRBJ2-7, with 8 bases identical to TRBD1. V was pared by 4 bases and J by 7 bases, with 15 bases of the junction left unmatched. This CDR3 spans 16 amino acids. Germline-derived CDR1 and CDR2 are MNHEY and SMNVEV (reference sequence). CDR3 protein: CASSSPGGRSYNEQYF. The CDR3 nucleotides read TGTGCCAGCAGTTCTCCAGGGGGCCGATCCTACAATGAGCAGTACTTC.

The V and J genes are TRBV20-1 and TRBJ2-7; D call uncertain. Per germline, CDR1 DFQATT and CDR2 SNEGSKA (reference sequence). V was clipped by 3 bases and J by 3 bases, with 12 bases between them. CDR3 size: 13 residues. This chain's CDR3 is CSASGDDDYEQYF. DNA of the CDR3: TGCAGTGCTAGTGGCGATGACGACTACGAGCAGTACTTC.

This clonotype has just a few counts. The gene calls are TRBV7-2 and TRBJ2-5, with 11 bases fitting TRBD1. Trimming at V came to 1 base and at J to 5 bases, leaving 6 bases not matched to a gene. The CDR3 is made up of 16 amino acids. From germline, CDR1 is SGHTA and CDR2 FQGNSA. In DNA form, the CDR3 reads TGTGCCAGCAGCTTAGGGACGGGACAGGGGGTGGAGACCCAGTACTTC. This sequence encodes CASSLGTGQGVETQYF.

This clonotype showed up just a few times. This rearrangement joins TRBV15 to TRBJ1-4; TRBD1 aligns across 7 bases. The V gene end was trimmed by 3 bases and the J gene end by 7 bases; junction bases not matched to a gene: 14. Looked up from germline, CDR1 is LNHNV and CDR2 is YYDKDF (reference sequence). The CDR3 covers 17 residues. CDR3 nucleotides: TGTGCCACCAGCAGCCTAAGCCGTCGACAGGGTCTTGAAAAACTGTTTTTT. Its translation is CATSSLSRRQGLEKLFF.

This clonotype was seen just once. The genes are TRBV29-1 and TRBJ2-1, with TRBD1 as a possible D gene (5 bases). The tail of the sequence fits TRBJ2-7 better, so the J call may be wrong. The CDR3 runs to 12 residues. Germline CDR1 and CDR2: SQVTM and ANQGSEA. The CDR3 sequence: CSVVQDMNEQYF. CDR3 in DNA: TGCAGCGTTGTCCAGGACATGAACGAGCAGTACTTC.

The chain links TRBV10-3 to TRBJ1-4, with no clear D. Trimming stripped 2 bases from V and 7 bases from J, with 14 bases between. The V gene's germline CDR1 is ENHRY and CDR2 SYGVKD. This CDR3 comprises 15 residues. CDR3 residues: CAISEAHRGGEKLFF. The CDR3 DNA reads as TGTGCCATCAGTGAGGCCCACCGAGGAGGTGAAAAACTGTTTTTT.

This chain connects TRBV12-3 or TRBV12-4 to TRBJ2-5, with 8 bases aligning to TRBD2. The V gene end was trimmed by 7 bases and the J gene end by 4 bases; junction bases not matched to a gene: 14. The CDR3 totals 16 residues. In nucleotides, the CDR3 is TGTGCCAGCAATCCTGGGACTAGTCTTTTCCGAGAGACCCAGTACTTC. Protein sequence: CASNPGTSLFRETQYF.

A few counts support this clonotype. The CDR3 protein is CASSPQREQQYF. As DNA, the CDR3 is TGTGCCAGCAGCCCCCAGCGGGAACAGCAGTACTTC. This chain connects TRBV14 to TRBJ2-4, with 7 nucleotides matching TRBD2. With V trimmed by 4 bases and J by 13 bases, 7 bases remained unmatched. Germline V gene sequence: CDR1 SGHDN, CDR2 FVKESK. This CDR3 is 12 amino acids long.

This rearrangement joins TRBV2 to TRBJ2-7; 11 nucleotides align to TRBD1. Germline CDR1 is SNHLY and CDR2 is FYNNEI. Unmatched junction bases numbered 6, after V lost 2 bases and J lost 6 bases. CDR3 length equals 15 residues. CDR3 amino acids: CASSEQGQGVGEQYF. CDR3 DNA sequence: TGTGCCAGCAGTGAACAGGGACAGGGGGTAGGCGAGCAGTACTTC.

In its sample, this clonotype was seen a few times. The chain uses TRBV4-2 and TRBJ2-5, with 9 positions matching TRBD1. With 3 bases clipped from V and 6 bases from J, the junction kept 8 bases outside the gene matches. The germline CDR1 and CDR2 sequences are LGHNA and YNFKEQ. The CDR3 is made up of 15 amino acids. CDR3 DNA: TGTGCCAGCAGCCAGGGACAGGGAAGTCTGCAGACCCAGTACTTC. Translated, it gives CASSQGQGSLQTQYF.